This TCR beta chain was captured by sequencing in a study of CD8+CD57+ T cells in acquired aplastic anemia. Study in general: Sorted CD4+ and CD8+ cells yielded DNA averaging around 3.5 ug. Study results and caveats: A significant difference in CD8+ Simpson's diversity between patients and controls was not found. Patients and controls shared twenty-nine CD8+ CDR3 sequences.

Trimming removed 6 bases from V and 4 bases from J, with 15 bases in between. This CDR3 has 14 amino acids. Germline-derived CDR1 and CDR2 are SEHNR and FQNEAQ (reference sequence). Comments on this clonotype: Its antigen is not known. Since a much larger clone is just one base distant, this may be a read error.

TCR beta VDJ and CDR3 profiles were obtained from a genomic DNA template. TCRdb reprocessed the reads with MiXCR, giving one entry per CDR3 protein. The sample lists about 190,000 distinct CDR3 sequences, 55% to 70% seen once, with about half in the top ten. The material sequenced was sorted CD4+, CD8+, or CD8+CD57+ T cells (not recorded which) from PBMCs. The TCR comes from a human donor with severe aplastic anemia or a healthy control (not recorded which). J is TRBJ1-1 and V is TRBV7-9; the D gene is possibly TRBD1 (5 bases). CDR3: CASRTEGVGTEAFF. The CDR3 region has the DNA TGTGCCAGCAGAACAGAAGGGGTCGGCACTGAAGCTTTCTTT.